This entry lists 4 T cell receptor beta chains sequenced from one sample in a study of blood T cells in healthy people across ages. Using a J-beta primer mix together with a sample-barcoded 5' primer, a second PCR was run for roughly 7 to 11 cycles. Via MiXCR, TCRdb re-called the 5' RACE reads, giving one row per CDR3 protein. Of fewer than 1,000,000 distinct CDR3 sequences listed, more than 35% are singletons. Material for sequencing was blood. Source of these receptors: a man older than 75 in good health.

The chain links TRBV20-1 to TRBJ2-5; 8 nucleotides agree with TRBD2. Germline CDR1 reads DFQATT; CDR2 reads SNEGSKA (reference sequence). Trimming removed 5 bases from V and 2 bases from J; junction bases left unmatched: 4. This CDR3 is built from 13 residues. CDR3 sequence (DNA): TGCAGTGCTGCCGGGGGGGGACAAGAGACCCAGTACTTC. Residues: CSAAGGGQETQYF.

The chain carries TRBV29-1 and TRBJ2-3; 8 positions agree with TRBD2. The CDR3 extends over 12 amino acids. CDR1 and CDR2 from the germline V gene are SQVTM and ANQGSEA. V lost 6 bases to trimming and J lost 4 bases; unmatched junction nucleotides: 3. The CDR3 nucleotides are TGCAGCGTGCACGGGGGGGCAGATACGCAGTATTTT. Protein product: CSVHGGADTQYF.

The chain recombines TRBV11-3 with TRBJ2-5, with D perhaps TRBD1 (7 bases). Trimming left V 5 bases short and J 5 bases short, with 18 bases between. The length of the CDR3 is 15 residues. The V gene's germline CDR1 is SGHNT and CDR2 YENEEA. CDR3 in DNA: TGTGCCAGCAGCGCGGCGGGGACAGCTCTGGAGACCCAGTACTTC. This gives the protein CASSAAGTALETQYF. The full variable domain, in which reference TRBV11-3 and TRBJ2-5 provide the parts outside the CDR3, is EAGVVQSPRYKIIEKKQPVAFWCNPISGHNTLYWYLQNLGQGPELLIRYENEEAVDDSQLPKDRFSAERLKGVDSTLKIQPAELGDSAVYLCASSAAGTALETQYFGPGTRLLVL.

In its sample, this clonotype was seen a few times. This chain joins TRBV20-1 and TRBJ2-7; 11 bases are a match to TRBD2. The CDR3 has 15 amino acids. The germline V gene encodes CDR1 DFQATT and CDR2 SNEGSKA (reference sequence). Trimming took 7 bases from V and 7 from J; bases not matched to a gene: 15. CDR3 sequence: CSGKKIAGGSHEQYF. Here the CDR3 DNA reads TGCAGTGGTAAAAAAATAGCGGGAGGGTCCCATGAGCAGTACTTC.